This is a list of T cell receptor beta chains from one sample in a study of cytomegalovirus exposure and HLA in healthy donors. Method: immunoSEQ multiplex PCR; TCRdb's copy keeps in-frame clones and lacks some. Here the sample spans over 150,000 clones, 65% to 80% being singletons. Sample: PBMCs. The receptors originated from a woman aged 40 to 50 in good health and CMV-seropositive. CDR3s include the opening cysteine and the closing phenylalanine or tryptophan. Each record gives: J gene, D gene, clone size, V gene, CDR3 protein, CDR3 DNA. A D gene is named only where the DNA matches it firmly. Not all rows give a size; the values are once, few, many and, for expanded clones, a class.

TRBJ1-2,NA,NA,TRBV2,CASSESTVGYGYTF,TGTGCCAGCAGTGAGTCGACAGTTGGCTATGGCTACACCTTC
TRBJ2-6,NA,NA,TRBV28,CASSLQVVGANVLTF,TGTGCCAGCAGTTTACAGGTGGTGGGGGCCAACGTCCTGACTTTC
TRBJ1-1,NA,NA,TRBV19,CASRARRDRDTEAFF,TGTGCCAGTAGGGCTCGGAGGGATCGGGACACTGAAGCTTTCTTT
TRBJ2-7,TRBD1,NA,TRBV18,CASSPRTGAYEQYF,TGTGCCAGCTCCCCTAGGACAGGGGCCTACGAGCAGTACTTC
TRBJ2-7,NA,NA,TRBV29-1,CSVLSGLSYEQYF,TGCAGCGTTCTGTCAGGGCTCTCCTACGAGCAGTACTTC
TRBJ1-2,NA,NA,TRBV23-1,CASSQISSNYGYTF,TGCGCCAGCAGTCAGATTAGTTCTAACTATGGCTACACCTTC
TRBJ2-1,TRBD2,NA,TRBV7-2,CASSSRTSGDNEQFF,TGTGCCAGCAGCTCCCGGACTAGCGGTGACAATGAGCAGTTCTTC
TRBJ1-2,NA,NA,TRBV4-3,CASSQEYSAGPYGYTF,TGCGCCAGCAGCCAAGAATATTCGGCAGGGCCCTATGGCTACACCTTC
TRBJ2-3,NA,NA,TRBV10-3,CAIRGGAKDTQYF,TGTGCCATCAGAGGGGGGGCCAAAGATACGCAGTATTTT
TRBJ2-6,NA,NA,TRBV11-3,CASSPGLTAGANVLTF,TGTGCCAGCAGCCCTGGACTAACAGCTGGGGCCAACGTCCTGACTTTC
TRBJ2-2,NA,few,TRBV5-5,CASSLGLGELFF,TGTGCCAGCAGCTTGGGGCTCGGGGAGCTGTTTTTT
TRBJ2-7,NA,NA,TRBV5-1,CASSSGGRYEQYF,TGCGCCAGCAGCTCCGGAGGGAGGTACGAGCAGTACTTC
TRBJ2-7,NA,NA,TRBV4-1,CASSQTGSYEQYF,TGCGCCAGCAGCCAGACAGGTTCCTACGAGCAGTACTTC
TRBJ2-5,TRBD1,NA,TRBV27,CASSSGQGEYF,TGTGCCAGCAGTTCCGGACAGGGGGAGTACTTC
TRBJ2-7,TRBD2,NA,TRBV7-9,CASSPRTSGSYEQYF,TGTGCCAGCAGCCCAAGGACTAGCGGGAGCTACGAGCAGTACTTC
TRBJ2-1,NA,NA,TRBV30,CAWSINNEQFF,TGTGCCTGGAGTATAAACAATGAGCAGTTCTTC
TRBJ2-1,NA,few,TRBV9,CASSLRGNEQFF,TGTGCCAGCAGCTTAAGGGGCAATGAGCAGTTCTTC
TRBJ1-1,NA,many,TRBV5-4,CASSNRRGGGTEAFF,TGTGCCAGCAGCAACCGAAGGGGCGGTGGGACTGAAGCTTTCTTT
TRBJ1-6,NA,NA,TRBV9,CASSVSDWYSPLHF,TGTGCCAGCAGCGTTTCGGACTGGTATTCACCCCTCCACTTT
TRBJ2-2,TRBD1,NA,TRBV5-1,CASSLDGTGIPNTGELFF,TGCGCCAGCAGCTTGGACGGGACAGGTATTCCGAACACCGGGGAGCTGTTTTTT
TRBJ2-2,TRBD1,few,TRBV18,CASSLTGATLANTGELFF,TGTGCCAGCTCACTGACAGGGGCGACCCTCGCGAACACCGGGGAGCTGTTTTTT
TRBJ2-5,TRBD1,NA,TRBV18,CASSPWRDRVETQYF,TGTGCCAGCTCACCATGGCGGGACAGGGTTGAGACCCAGTACTTC
TRBJ2-2,NA,once,TRBV28,CASSLVSSGRTGELFF,TGTGCCAGCAGTTTAGTGTCAAGCGGGCGCACCGGGGAGCTGTTTTTT
TRBJ2-2,TRBD2,NA,TRBV4-2,CASSRGLAGIFTGELFF,TGTGCCAGCAGCCGGGGACTAGCGGGAATATTCACCGGGGAGCTGTTTTTT
TRBJ1-3,NA,NA,TRBV9,CASSSSQGNTIYF,TGTGCCAGCAGCAGTAGTCAAGGAAACACCATATATTTT
TRBJ2-5,NA,few,TRBV7-9,CAAGRTQETQYF,TGTGCCGCGGGGCGGACCCAAGAGACCCAGTACTTC
TRBJ2-2,TRBD2,NA,TRBV27,CASSLLLAGGAAGELFF,TGTGCCAGCAGCCTACTACTAGCGGGAGGAGCAGCCGGGGAGCTGTTTTTT